This TCR beta chain came from a study of cytomegalovirus exposure and HLA in healthy donors. The wider study: Earlier results showed 90 million to 130 million unique TCR beta sequences derived from approximately 170 million T cells.

This PCR relied on a set of 60 Vbeta primers and 13 Jbeta primers. Assay used: immunoSEQ multiplex PCR; TCRdb lists only in-frame clones, some missing. The data hold 80,000 or so clones, with more than 60% observed a single time. Study-wide results and caveats: In the analysis, some V segments, TRBV6-2 and TRBV6-3 included, were excluded as indistinguishable.

To note about this clone: Antigen unknown.

CDR1 MNHNY and CDR2 SVGAGI come from the germline V gene (reference sequence). The CDR3 totals 13 residues. The ends were cut back, 5 bases at V and 6 bases at J, with 11 bases in the middle. Sequenced input: PBMCs. The source is a man aged 45 to 65 in good health and CMV-seropositive. The chain joins TRBV6-6 to TRBJ2-1; weak D call: TRBD1 (6 bases). This CDR3 is CASSPTGSNEQFF. The CDR3, as DNA: TGTGCCAGCAGTCCCACAGGGTCCAATGAGCAGTTCTTC.